This TCR beta chain was observed in a study of T-cell reconstitution after alpha-beta-depleted transplantation in children. This clonotype was observed a handful of times. CDR1 and CDR2 (germline): SGHRS, YFSETQ. The V gene end was trimmed by 5 bases and the J gene end by 3 bases; junction bases not matched to a gene: 2. This CDR3 comprises 13 residues. The TCRbeta library was prepared with unique molecular identifiers. TCRdb re-called the PCR reads through MiXCR, storing one row per CDR3 protein. The sample holds 250,000 to 350,000 distinct CDR3 sequences, around 9.6% seen once. The sequence was obtained from a human donor who donated a stem cell graft to a child with SCID. Source: PBMCs from the stem cell graft donor, taken from the stem cell graft. This chain links TRBV5-1 with TRBJ2-7; 10 bases are shared with TRBD1. DNA for the CDR3: TGCGCCAGCAGTGGACAGGGGGGCTACGAGCAGTACTTC. Amino acid sequence: CASSGQGGYEQYF. The full variable domain, its missing parts supplied by reference TRBV5-1 and TRBJ2-7, is KAGVTQTPRYLIKTRGQQVTLSCSPISGHRSVSWYQQTPGQGLQFLFEYFSETQRNKGNFPGRFSGRQFSNSRSEMNVSTLELGDSALYLCASSGQGGYEQYFGPGTRLTVT.